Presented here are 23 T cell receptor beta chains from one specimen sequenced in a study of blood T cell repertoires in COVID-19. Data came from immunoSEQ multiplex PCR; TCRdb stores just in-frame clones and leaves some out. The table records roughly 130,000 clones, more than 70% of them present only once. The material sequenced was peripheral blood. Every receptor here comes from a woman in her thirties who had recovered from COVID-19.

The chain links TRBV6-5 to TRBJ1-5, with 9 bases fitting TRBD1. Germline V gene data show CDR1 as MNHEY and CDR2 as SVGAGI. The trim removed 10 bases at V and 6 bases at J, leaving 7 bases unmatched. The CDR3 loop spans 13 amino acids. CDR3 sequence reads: CAIKTGGGQPQHF. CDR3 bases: TGTGCCATTAAGACAGGGGGTGGTCAGCCCCAGCATTTT.

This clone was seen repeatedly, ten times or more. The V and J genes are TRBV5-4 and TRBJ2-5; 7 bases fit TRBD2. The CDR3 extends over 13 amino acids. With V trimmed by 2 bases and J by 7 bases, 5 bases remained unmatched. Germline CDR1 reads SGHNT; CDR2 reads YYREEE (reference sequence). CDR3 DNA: TGTGCCAGCAGCTTATCCCCGGGAGGGACCCAGTACTTC. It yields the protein CASSLSPGGTQYF.

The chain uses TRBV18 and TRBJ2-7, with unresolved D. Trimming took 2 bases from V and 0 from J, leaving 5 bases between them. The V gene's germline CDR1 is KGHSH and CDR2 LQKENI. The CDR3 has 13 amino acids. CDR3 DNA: TGTGCCAGCTCACCAGCCGGCTCCTACGAGCAGTACTTC. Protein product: CASSPAGSYEQYF.

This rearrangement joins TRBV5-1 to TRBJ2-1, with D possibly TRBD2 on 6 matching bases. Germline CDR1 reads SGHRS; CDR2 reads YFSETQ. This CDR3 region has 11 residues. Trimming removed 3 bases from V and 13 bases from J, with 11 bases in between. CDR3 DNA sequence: TGCGCCAGCAGCTGGGGGACTGACCAGTTCTTC. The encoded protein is CASSWGTDQFF.

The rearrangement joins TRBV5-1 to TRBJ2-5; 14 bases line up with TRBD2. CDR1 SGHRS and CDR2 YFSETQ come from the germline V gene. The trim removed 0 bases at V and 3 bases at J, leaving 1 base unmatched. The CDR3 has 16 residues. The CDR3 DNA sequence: TGCGCCAGCAGCTTGGAGACTAGCGGGGGGGAAGAGACCCAGTACTTC. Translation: CASSLETSGGEETQYF.

As DNA, the CDR3 is TGTGCCAGCAGCCCTAAATCCTGGACGGGGAGCTCCTACAATGAGCAGTTCTTC. It encodes CASSPKSWTGSSYNEQFF. J is TRBJ2-1 and V is TRBV27, with D possibly being TRBD2 (5 bases). V shed 6 bases and J shed 0 bases, with 21 bases lying between them. CDR1 is MNHEY and CDR2 is SMNVEV in the germline V gene (reference sequence). The length of the CDR3 is 18 residues.

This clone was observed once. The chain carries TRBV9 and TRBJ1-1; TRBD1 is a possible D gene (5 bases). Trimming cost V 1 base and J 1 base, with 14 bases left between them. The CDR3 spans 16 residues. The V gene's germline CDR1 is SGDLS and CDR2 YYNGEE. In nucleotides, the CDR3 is TGTGCCAGCAGCGTAACCGGGACTTACTCGAACACTGAAGCTTTCTTT. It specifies CASSVTGTYSNTEAFF.

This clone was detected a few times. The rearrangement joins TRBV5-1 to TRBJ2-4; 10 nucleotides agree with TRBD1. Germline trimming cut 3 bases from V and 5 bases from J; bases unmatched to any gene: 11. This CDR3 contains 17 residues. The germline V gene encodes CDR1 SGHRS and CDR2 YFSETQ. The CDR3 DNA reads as TGCGCCAGCAGCTCCTCCCCGACAGGGGGCTGGGAAAACATTCAGTACTTC. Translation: CASSSSPTGGWENIQYF. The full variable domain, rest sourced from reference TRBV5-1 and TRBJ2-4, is KAGVTQTPRYLIKTRGQQVTLSCSPISGHRSVSWYQQTPGQGLQFLFEYFSETQRNKGNFPGRFSGRQFSNSRSEMNVSTLELGDSALYLCASSSSPTGGWENIQYFGAGTRLSVL.

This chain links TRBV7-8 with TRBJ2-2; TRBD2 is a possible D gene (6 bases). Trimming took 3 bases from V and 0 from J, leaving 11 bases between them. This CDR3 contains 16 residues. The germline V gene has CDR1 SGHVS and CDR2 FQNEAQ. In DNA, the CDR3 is TGTGCCAGCAGCTTCGCGGGACGTTCGAACACCGGGGAGCTGTTTTTT. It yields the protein CASSFAGRSNTGELFF.

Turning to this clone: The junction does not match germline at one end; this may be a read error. For the CDR3, the DNA is TGTGCCACCAGTAACCATCAGGCTAGCGGGGCCTACGAGCAGTACTTC. As protein: CATSNHQASGAYEQYF. The chain links TRBV27 to TRBJ2-7; 9 positions match TRBD2. The CDR3 totals 16 residues. CDR1 MNHEY and CDR2 SMNVEV come from the germline V gene (reference sequence).

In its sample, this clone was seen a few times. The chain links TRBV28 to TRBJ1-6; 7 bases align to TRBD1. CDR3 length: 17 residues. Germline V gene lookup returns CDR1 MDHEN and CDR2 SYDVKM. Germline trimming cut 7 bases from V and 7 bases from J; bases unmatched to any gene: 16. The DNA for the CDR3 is TGTGCCAGCAACTATAACCTACAGGGGCTCACCAATTCACCCCTCCACTTT. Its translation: CASNYNLQGLTNSPLHF.

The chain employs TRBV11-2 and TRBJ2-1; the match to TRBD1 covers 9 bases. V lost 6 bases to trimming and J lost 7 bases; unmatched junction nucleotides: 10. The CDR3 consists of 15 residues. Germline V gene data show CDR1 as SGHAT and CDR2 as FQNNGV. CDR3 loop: CASSGTGRTSNEQFF. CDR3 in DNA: TGTGCCAGCAGTGGGACAGGGAGAACATCAAATGAGCAGTTCTTC.

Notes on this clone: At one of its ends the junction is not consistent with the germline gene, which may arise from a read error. The CDR3: CASSLGVAGGNNEQFF. CDR3 DNA: TGTGCTAGCAGCTTAGGGGTAGCGGGGGGGAACAATGAGCAGTTCTTC. The gene calls are TRBV7-7 and TRBJ2-1; 11 nucleotides line up with TRBD2. Per the germline V gene, CDR1 is SSHAT and CDR2 is FNYEAQ (reference sequence). This CDR3 is 16 amino acids long.

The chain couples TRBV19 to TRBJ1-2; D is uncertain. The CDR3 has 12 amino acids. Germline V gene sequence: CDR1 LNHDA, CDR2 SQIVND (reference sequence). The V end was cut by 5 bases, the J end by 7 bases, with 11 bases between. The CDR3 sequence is CASSPHGGGYTF. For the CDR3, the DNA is TGTGCCAGTAGTCCCCATGGCGGTGGCTACACCTTC.

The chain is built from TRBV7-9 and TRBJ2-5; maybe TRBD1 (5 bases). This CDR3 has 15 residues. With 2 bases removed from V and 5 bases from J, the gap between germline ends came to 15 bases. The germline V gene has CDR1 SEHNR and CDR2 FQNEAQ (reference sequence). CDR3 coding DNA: TGTGCCAGCAGCTTAAGGGCAGGGCTAGGGGAGACCCAGTACTTC. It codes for CASSLRAGLGETQYF.

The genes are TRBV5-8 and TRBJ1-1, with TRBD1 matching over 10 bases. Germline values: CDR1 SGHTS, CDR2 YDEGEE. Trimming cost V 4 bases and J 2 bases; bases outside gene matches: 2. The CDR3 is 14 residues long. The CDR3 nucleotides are TGTGCCAGCAGCCGGACAGGGGGAAACACTGAAGCTTTCTTT. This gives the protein CASSRTGGNTEAFF.

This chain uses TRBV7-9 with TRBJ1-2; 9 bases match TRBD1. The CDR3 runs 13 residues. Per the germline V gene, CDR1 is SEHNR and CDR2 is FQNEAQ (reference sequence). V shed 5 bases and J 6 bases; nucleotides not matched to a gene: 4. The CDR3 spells CASSLGQGDGYTF. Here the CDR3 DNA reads TGTGCCAGCAGCCTGGGACAGGGAGATGGCTACACCTTC.

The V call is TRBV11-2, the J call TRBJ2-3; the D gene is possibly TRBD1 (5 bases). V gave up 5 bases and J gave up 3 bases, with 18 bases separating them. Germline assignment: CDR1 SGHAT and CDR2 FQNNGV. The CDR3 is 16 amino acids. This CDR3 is CASSRRDSLATDTQYF. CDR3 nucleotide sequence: TGTGCCAGCAGCCGACGCGACAGTTTAGCAACAGATACGCAGTATTTT.

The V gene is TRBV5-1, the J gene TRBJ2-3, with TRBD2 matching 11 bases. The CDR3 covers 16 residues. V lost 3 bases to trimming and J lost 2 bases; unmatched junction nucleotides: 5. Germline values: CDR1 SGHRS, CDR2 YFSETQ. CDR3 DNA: TGCGCCAGCAGCTCATTGACTAGCGGGAACACAGATACGCAGTATTTT. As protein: CASSSLTSGNTDTQYF. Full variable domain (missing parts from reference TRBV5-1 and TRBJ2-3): KAGVTQTPRYLIKTRGQQVTLSCSPISGHRSVSWYQQTPGQGLQFLFEYFSETQRNKGNFPGRFSGRQFSNSRSEMNVSTLELGDSALYLCASSSLTSGNTDTQYFGPGTRLTVL.

The CDR3 here is CASSYSVSSGADTQYF. In DNA, the CDR3 is TGTGCCAGCAGTTACTCGGTGTCCTCCGGGGCAGATACGCAGTATTTT. The chain has TRBV6-5 and TRBJ2-3; the D gene is possibly TRBD2 (5 bases). Trimming cost V 0 bases and J 4 bases, with 14 bases left between them. The length of the CDR3 is 16 residues. Germline V lookup: CDR1 MNHEY, CDR2 SVGAGI.

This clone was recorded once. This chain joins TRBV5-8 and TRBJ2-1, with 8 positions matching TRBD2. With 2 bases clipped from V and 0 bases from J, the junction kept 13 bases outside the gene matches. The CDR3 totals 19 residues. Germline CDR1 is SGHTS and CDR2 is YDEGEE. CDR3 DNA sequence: TGTGCCAGCAGCTTTCTTCTAGCGGGCTTTGGAAGCTCCTACAATGAGCAGTTCTTC. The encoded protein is CASSFLLAGFGSSYNEQFF. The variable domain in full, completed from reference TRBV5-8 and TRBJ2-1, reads EAGVTQSPTHLIKTRGQQATLRCSPISGHTSVYWYQQALGLGLQFLLWYDEGEERNRGNFPPRFSGRQFPNYSSELNVNALELEDSALYLCASSFLLAGFGSSYNEQFFGPGTRLTVL.

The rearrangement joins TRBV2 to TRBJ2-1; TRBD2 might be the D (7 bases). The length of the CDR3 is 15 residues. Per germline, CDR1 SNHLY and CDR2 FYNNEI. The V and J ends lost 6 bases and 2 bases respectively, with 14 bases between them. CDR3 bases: TGTGCCAGCAGCCCAGAGGGGGGGCCCTACAATGAGCAGTTCTTC. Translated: CASSPEGGPYNEQFF.

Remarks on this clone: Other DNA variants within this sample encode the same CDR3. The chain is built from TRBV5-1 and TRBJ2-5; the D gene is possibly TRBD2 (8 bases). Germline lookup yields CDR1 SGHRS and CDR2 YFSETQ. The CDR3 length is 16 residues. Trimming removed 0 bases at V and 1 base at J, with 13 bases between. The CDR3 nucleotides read TGCGCCAGCAGCTTGGCGGGAGGGGGCGCCCAAGAGACCCAGTACTTC. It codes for CASSLAGGGAQETQYF.